The 11 T cell receptor beta chains below come from one sample, sequenced in a study of T cells and copy number aberrations in small-cell lung cancer. Profiling relied on immunoSEQ multiplex PCR, and the TCRdb table lists in-frame clones only, not all of them. The sample has roughly 500 clones, more than 85% seen once; the top ten hold roughly 2.7%. Sample: tumor tissue. Receptor source: a man in his fifties or sixties with small cell lung cancer.

The J gene is TRBJ2-3, the V gene TRBV21-1; the table's D call of TRBD2 was not tested on the DNA. TRBV21-1 is marked as a pseudogene. The CDR3 consists of 19 residues. CDR3 sequence reads: CASSYRLAGGELRSDTQYF. CDR3 nucleotide sequence: TGTGCCAGCAGCTACCGACTAGCGGGAGGGGAACTAAGGTCAGATACGCAGTATTTT.

This clone was recorded only once. The rearrangement links TRBV6-5 to TRBJ2-7; maybe TRBD2 (6 bases). The CDR3 covers 16 residues. Between the trimmed V and J ends, which lost 1 base and 0 bases, there was a span of 13 bases. Germline loops: CDR1 MNHEY, CDR2 SVGAGI. The CDR3 loop reads CASSYYSGLSSYEQYF. DNA of the CDR3: TGTGCCAGCAGTTACTACTCGGGACTGAGCTCCTACGAGCAGTACTTC.

V is TRBV18 and J is TRBJ1-2; TRBD1 aligns across 12 bases. The CDR3 totals 17 residues. Germline V gene lookup returns CDR1 KGHSH and CDR2 LQKENI. V was clipped by 0 bases and J by 7 bases; unmatched bases: 9. CDR3 loop: CASSPPGQGARGPGYTF. The CDR3 coding sequence is TGTGCCAGCTCACCACCGGGACAGGGGGCGCGAGGGCCTGGCTACACCTTC.

This chain joins TRBV11-2 and TRBJ1-6, with 7 bases that match TRBD1. CDR3 length: 15 residues. The trim removed 3 bases at V and 8 bases at J, leaving 7 bases unmatched. Germline V gene data show CDR1 as SGHAT and CDR2 as FQNNGV. CDR3 DNA: TGTGCCAGCAGCTTTATAGGACAGGCAGATTCACCCCTCCACTTT. Encoded protein: CASSFIGQADSPLHF.

The chain has TRBV7-7 and TRBJ2-1; D gene unclear. CDR3 length: 11 amino acids. Looked up from germline, CDR1 is SSHAT and CDR2 is FNYEAQ (reference sequence). The CDR3 protein is CASGDGNEQFF. DNA of the CDR3: TGTGCTAGTGGCGACGGGAATGAGCAGTTCTTC.

The chain is built from TRBV30 and TRBJ2-1, with TRBD1 as a possible D gene (5 bases). Looked up from germline, CDR1 is GTSNPN and CDR2 is SVGIG (reference sequence). V was trimmed by 2 bases and J by 14 bases, leaving 10 bases between them. There are 10 residues in the CDR3. The CDR3 DNA follows: TGTGCCTGGAGTATGGGGCAGGAGTTCTTC. This sequence encodes CAWSMGQEFF.

This clone was detected a few times. Other nucleotide sequences in the sample specify the same CDR3. The gene calls are TRBV7-2 and TRBJ2-3, with D unclear. This CDR3 contains 12 residues. The germline CDR1 and CDR2 sequences are SGHTA and FQGNSA. V shed 5 bases and J shed 2 bases, with 5 bases lying between them. The DNA of the CDR3 is TGTGCCAGCAGCCCGACCACAGATACGCAGTATTTT. As protein: CASSPTTDTQYF.

The chain joins TRBV14 to TRBJ2-2, with no clear D. CDR1 and CDR2 (germline): SGHDN, FVKESK. V was pared by 2 bases and J by 3 bases, with 7 bases between. CDR3 length: 14 amino acids. CDR3 loop: CASSQYGYTGELFF. In nucleotides, the CDR3 is TGTGCCAGCAGCCAATATGGGTACACCGGGGAGCTGTTTTTT.

This chain uses TRBV5-1 with TRBJ2-3; D remains unclear. Germline assignment: CDR1 SGHRS and CDR2 YFSETQ. This CDR3 has 12 amino acids. The ends were cut back, 4 bases at V and 3 bases at J, with 6 bases in the middle. The CDR3 protein is CASSATTDTQYF. Here the CDR3 DNA reads TGCGCCAGCAGCGCCACGACAGATACGCAGTATTTT.

The chain is built from TRBV5-6 and TRBJ2-3; maybe TRBD2 (6 bases). The CDR3 is 14 amino acids. V lost 6 bases to trimming and J lost 5 bases, with 16 bases between them. From germline, CDR1 is SGHDT and CDR2 YYEEEE. As DNA, the CDR3 is TGTGCCAGCAACTTTGGAGGGAGTGGAGATACGCAGTATTTT. Protein sequence: CASNFGGSGDTQYF.

This chain links TRBV19 with TRBJ2-2; D may be TRBD1 (6 bases). This CDR3 comprises 13 residues. With 6 bases removed from V and 5 bases from J, the gap between germline ends came to 10 bases. The germline gives CDR1 LNHDA, CDR2 SQIVND (reference sequence). The CDR3: CASSKQGTGELFF. The CDR3 nucleotides read TGTGCCAGTAGCAAACAGGGAACCGGGGAGCTGTTTTTT.